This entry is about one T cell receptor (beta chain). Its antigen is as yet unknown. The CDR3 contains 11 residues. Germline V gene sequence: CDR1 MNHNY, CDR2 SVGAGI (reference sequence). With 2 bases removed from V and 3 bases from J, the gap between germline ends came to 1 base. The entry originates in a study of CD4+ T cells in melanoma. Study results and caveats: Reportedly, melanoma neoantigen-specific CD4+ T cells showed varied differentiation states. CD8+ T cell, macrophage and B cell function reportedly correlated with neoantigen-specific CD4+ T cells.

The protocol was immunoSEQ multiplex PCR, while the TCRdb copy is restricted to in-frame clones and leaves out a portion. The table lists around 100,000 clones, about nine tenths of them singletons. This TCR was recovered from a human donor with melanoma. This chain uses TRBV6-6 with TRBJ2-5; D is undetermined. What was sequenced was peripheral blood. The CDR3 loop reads CASSYKETQYF. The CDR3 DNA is TGTGCCAGCAGTTACAAAGAGACCCAGTACTTC.